This TCR beta chain stems from a study of blood T cell repertoires in COVID-19. Study-level background: Acute-phase and convalescent COVID-19 samples originated in the United States, Italy and Spain. In each case, the material was cDNA or gDNA derived from T cells, B-cell-depleted T cells, or PBMCs.

In germline, CDR1 is ENHRY, CDR2 SYGVKD. This CDR3 region has 13 residues. V dropped 2 bases and J dropped 0 bases, with 5 bases sitting between them. The authors' processing: Estimated nucleated cell counts came from reference gene primer amplification. Only in-frame clones appear in the TCRdb table, and some are missing; sequencing was by immunoSEQ multiplex PCR. V and J calls and clone size are copied from that table; D and trimming were computed from the DNA. This sample has hundreds of thousands of clones, with approximately 86% found just once. The specimen sequenced was peripheral blood. The origin of this receptor is a woman aged 60-70 years who had recovered from COVID-19. The chain carries TRBV10-3 and TRBJ2-7; weak D call: TRBD1 (5 bases). In DNA, the CDR3 is TGTGCCATCAGTGAGGGGGCCTCCTACGAGCAGTACTTC. It specifies CAISEGASYEQYF.